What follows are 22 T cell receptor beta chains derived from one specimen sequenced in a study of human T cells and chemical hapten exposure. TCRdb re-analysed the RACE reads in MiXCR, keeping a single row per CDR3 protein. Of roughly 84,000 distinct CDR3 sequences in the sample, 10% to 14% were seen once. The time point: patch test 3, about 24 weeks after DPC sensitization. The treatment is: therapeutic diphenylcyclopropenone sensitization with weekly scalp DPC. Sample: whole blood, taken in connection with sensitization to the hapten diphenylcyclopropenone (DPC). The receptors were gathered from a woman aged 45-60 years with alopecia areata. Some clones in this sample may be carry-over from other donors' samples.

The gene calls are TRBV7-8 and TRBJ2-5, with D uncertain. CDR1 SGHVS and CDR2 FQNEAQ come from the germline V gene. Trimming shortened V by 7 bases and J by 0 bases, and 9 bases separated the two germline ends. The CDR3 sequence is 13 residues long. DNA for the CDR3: TGTGCCAGCATCCCCCAGTACCAAGAGACCCAGTACTTC. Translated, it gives CASIPQYQETQYF.

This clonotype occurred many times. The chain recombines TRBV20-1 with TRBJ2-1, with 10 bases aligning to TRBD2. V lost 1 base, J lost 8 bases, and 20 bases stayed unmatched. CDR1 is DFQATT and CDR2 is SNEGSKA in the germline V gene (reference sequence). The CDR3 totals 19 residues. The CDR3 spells CSARVGGPWASGRGDEQFF. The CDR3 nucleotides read TGCAGTGCTAGAGTGGGGGGACCCTGGGCTAGCGGGAGAGGGGATGAGCAGTTCTTC.

CDR3: CASSTTGTGWSNEQFF. CDR3 bases: TGTGCCAGCAGCACTACCGGGACAGGGTGGTCCAATGAGCAGTTCTTC. The chain joins TRBV14 to TRBJ2-1, with TRBD1 matching 9 bases. The CDR3 contains 16 residues. The junction had 11 bases not matched to a gene; V was cut back by 5 bases and J by 6 bases. Germline V gives CDR1 SGHDN, CDR2 FVKESK.

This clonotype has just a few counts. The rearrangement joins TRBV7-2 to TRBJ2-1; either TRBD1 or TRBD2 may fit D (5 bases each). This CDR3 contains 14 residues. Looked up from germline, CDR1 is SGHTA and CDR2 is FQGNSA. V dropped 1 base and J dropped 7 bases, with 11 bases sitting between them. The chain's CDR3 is CASSLGWGMNEQFF. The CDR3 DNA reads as TGTGCCAGCAGCTTAGGGTGGGGGATGAATGAGCAGTTCTTC.

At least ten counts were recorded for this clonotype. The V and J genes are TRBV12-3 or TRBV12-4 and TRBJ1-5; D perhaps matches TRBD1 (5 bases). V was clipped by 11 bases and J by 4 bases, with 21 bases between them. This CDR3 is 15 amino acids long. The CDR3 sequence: CACRGAAGQNQPQHF. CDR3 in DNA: TGTGCCTGCCGAGGGGCTGCTGGGCAAAATCAGCCCCAGCATTTT.

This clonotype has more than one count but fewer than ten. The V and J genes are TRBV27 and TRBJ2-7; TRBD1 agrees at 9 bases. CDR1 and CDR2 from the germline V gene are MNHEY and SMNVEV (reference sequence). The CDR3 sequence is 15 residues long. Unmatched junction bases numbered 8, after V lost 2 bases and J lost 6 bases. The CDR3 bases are TGTGCCAGCAGTTTAAAAGGGGACAGGGTCTCCGAGCAGTACTTC. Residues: CASSLKGDRVSEQYF.

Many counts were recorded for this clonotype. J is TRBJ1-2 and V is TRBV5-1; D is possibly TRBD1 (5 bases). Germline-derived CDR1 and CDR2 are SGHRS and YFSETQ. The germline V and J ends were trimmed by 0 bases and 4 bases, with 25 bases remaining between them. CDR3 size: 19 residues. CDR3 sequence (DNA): TGCGCCAGCAGCTTGGCCGGGGGTAGCAGCCCCTCTGGGCTCTATGGCTACACCTTC. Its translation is CASSLAGGSSPSGLYGYTF.

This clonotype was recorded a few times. CDR3 sequence: CASSGAALNTEAFF. As DNA, the CDR3 is TGTGCCAGCAGTGGGGCAGCCCTTAACACTGAAGCTTTCTTT. The chain links TRBV2 to TRBJ1-1, with D uncertain. The CDR3 is 14 residues long. CDR1 SNHLY and CDR2 FYNNEI come from the germline V gene. V was shortened by 4 bases and J by 2 bases, with 11 bases between the two germline ends.

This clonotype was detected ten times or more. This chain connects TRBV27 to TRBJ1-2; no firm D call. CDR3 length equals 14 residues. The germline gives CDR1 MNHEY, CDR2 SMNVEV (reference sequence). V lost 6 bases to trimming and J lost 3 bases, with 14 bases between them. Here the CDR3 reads CASSPRSRHYGYTF. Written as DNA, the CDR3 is TGTGCCAGCAGCCCCCGGTCGAGGCACTATGGCTACACCTTC.

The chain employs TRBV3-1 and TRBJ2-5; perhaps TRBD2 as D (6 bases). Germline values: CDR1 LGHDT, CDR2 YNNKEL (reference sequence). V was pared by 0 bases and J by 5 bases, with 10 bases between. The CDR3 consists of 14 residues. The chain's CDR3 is CASSQDSGLETQYF. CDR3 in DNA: TGTGCCAGCAGCCAAGATTCGGGACTGGAGACCCAGTACTTC.

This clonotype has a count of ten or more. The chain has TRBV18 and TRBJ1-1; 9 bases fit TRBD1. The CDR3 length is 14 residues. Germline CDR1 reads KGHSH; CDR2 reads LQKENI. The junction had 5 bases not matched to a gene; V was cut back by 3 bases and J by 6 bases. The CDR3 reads CASSPTTGGSEAFF. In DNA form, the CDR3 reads TGTGCCAGCTCACCTACAACAGGGGGCTCTGAAGCTTTCTTT.

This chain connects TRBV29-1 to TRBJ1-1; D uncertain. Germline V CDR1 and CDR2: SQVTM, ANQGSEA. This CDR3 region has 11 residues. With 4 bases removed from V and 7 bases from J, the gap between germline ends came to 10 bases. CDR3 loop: CSVAPQIEAFF. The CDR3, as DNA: TGCAGCGTTGCCCCACAGATTGAAGCTTTCTTT.

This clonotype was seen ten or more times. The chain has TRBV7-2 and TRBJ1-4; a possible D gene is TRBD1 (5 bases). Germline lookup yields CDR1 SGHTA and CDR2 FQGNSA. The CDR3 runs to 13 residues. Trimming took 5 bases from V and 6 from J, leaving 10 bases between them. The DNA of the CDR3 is TGTGCCAGCAGCCGGGACTTGGATGAAAAACTGTTTTTT. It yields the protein CASSRDLDEKLFF.

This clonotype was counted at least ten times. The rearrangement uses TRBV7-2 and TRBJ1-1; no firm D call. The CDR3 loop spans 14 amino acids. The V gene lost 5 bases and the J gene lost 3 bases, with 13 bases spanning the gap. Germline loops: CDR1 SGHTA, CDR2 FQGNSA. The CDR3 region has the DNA TGTGCCAGCAGCCTCCGGCCGGGCGACACTGAAGCTTTCTTT. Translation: CASSLRPGDTEAFF.

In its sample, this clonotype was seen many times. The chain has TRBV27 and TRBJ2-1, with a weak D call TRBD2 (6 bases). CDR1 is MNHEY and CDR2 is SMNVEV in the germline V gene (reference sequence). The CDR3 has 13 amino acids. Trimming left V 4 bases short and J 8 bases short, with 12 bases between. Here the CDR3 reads CASSWGWGDEQFF. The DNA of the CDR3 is TGTGCCAGCAGTTGGGGCTGGGGGGATGAGCAGTTCTTC.

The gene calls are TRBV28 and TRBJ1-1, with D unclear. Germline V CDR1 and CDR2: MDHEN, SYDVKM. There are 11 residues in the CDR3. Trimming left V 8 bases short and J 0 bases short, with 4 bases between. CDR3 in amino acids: CASVLNTEAFF. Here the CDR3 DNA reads TGTGCCAGCGTATTGAACACTGAAGCTTTCTTT.

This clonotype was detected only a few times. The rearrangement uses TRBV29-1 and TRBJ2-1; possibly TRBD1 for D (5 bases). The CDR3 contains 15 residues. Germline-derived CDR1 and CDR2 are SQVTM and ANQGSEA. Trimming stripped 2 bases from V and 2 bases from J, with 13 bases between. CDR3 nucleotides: TGCAGCGTTGAATGGTTTCTAGGGGCCTACAATGAGCAGTTCTTC. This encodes CSVEWFLGAYNEQFF.

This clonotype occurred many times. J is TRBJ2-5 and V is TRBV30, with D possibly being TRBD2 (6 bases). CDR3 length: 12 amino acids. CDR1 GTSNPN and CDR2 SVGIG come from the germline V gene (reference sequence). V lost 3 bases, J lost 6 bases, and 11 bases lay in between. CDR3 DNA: TGTGCCTGGAGGGGGGGACGAAAGACCCAGTACTTC. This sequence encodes CAWRGGRKTQYF.

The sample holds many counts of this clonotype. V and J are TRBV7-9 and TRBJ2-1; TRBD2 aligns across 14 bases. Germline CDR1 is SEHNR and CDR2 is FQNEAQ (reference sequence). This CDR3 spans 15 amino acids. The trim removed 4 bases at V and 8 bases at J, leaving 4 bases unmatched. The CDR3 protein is CASSSRLAGGDEQFF. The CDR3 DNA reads TGTGCCAGCAGCTCCAGACTAGCGGGAGGGGATGAGCAGTTCTTC.

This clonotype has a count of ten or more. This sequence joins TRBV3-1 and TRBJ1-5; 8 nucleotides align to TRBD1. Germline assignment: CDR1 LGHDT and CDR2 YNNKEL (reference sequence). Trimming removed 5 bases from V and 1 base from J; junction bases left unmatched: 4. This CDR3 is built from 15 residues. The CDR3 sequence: CASSSGGASNQPQHF. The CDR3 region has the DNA TGTGCCAGCAGCTCAGGGGGCGCGAGCAATCAGCCCCAGCATTTT.

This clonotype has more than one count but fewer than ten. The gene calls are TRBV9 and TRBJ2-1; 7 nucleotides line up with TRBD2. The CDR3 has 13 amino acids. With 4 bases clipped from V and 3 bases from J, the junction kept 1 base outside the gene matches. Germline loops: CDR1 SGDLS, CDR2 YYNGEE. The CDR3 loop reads CASSRDYYNEQFF. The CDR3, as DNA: TGTGCCAGCAGCCGGGACTACTACAATGAGCAGTTCTTC.

As DNA, the CDR3 is TGTGCCAGCAGTTTGCAACCTTACAATGAGCAGTTCTTC. It translates to CASSLQPYNEQFF. The chain links TRBV27 to TRBJ2-1; the D is unclear. Germline V CDR1 and CDR2: MNHEY, SMNVEV (reference sequence). The CDR3 is 13 amino acids. V gave up 3 bases and J gave up 4 bases, with 7 bases separating them.